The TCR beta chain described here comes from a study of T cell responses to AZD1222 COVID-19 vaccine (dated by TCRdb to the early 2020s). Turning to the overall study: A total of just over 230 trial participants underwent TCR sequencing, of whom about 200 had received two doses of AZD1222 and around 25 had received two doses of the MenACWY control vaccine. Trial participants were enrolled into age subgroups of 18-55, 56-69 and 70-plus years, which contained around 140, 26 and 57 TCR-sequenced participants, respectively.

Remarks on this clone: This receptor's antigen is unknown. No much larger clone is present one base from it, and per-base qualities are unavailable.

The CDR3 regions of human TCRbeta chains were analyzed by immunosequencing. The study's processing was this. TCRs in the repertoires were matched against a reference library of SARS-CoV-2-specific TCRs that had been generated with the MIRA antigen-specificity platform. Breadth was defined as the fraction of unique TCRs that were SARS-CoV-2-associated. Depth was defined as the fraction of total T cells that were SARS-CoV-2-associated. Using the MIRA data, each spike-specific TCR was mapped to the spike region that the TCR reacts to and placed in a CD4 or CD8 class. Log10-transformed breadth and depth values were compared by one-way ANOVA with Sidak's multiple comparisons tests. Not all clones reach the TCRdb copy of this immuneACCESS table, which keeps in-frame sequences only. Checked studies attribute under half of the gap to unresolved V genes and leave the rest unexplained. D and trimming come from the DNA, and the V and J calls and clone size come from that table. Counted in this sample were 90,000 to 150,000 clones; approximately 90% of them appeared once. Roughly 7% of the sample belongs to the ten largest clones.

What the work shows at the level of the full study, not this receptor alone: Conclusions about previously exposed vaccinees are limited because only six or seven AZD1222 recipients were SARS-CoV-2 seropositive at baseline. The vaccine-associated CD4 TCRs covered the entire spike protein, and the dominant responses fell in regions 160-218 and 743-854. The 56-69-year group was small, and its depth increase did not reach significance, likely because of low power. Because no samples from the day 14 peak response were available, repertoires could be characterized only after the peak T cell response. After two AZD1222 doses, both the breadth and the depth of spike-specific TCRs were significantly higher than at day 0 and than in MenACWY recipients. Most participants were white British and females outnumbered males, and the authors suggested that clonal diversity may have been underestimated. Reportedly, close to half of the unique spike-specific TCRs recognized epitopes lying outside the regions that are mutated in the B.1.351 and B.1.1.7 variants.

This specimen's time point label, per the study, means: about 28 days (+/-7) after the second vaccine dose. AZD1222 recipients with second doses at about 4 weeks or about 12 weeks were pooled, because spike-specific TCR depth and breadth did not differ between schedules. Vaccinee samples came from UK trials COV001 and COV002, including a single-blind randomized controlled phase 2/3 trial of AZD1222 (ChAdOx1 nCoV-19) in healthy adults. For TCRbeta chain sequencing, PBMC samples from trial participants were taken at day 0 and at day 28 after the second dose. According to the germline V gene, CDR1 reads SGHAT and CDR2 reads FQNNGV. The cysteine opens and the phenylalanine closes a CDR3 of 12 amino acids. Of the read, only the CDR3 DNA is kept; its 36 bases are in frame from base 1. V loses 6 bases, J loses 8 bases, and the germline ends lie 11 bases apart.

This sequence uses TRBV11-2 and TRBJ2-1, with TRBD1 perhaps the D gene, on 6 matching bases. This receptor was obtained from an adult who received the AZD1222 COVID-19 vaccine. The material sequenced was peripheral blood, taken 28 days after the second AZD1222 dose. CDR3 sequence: CASRIQGHEQFF. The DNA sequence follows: TGTGCCAGCAGAATACAGGGACATGAGCAGTTCTTC.